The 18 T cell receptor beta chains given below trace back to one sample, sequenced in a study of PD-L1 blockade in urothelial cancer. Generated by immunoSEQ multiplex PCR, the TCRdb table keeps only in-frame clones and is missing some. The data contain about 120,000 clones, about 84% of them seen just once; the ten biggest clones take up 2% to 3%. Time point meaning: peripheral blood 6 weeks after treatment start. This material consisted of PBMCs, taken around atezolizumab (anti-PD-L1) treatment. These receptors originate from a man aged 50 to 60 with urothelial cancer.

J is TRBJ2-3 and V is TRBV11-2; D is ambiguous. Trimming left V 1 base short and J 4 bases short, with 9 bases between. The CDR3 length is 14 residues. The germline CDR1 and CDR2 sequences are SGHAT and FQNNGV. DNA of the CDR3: TGTGCCAGCAGCTTAGGGCCCCTAGCAGATACGCAGTATTTT. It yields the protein CASSLGPLADTQYF.

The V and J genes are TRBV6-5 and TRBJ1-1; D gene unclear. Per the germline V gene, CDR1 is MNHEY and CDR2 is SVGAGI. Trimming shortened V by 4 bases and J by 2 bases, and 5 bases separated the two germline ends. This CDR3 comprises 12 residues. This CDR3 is CASSSGNTEAFF. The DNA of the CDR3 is TGTGCCAGCAGTTCAGGAAACACTGAAGCTTTCTTT.

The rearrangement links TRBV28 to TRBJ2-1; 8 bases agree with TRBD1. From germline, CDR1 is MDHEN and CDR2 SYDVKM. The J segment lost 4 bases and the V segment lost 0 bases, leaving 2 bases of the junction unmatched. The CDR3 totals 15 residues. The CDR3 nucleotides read TGTGCCAGCAGTTTATGGACAGGGGCGTACAATGAGCAGTTCTTC. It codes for CASSLWTGAYNEQFF.

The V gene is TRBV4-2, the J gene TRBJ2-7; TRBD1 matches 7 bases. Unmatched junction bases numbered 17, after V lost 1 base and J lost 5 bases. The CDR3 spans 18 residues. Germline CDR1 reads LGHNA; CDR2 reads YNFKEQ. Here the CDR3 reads CASSQVYSGTDVPHEQYF. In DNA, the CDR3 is TGTGCCAGCAGCCAAGTCTATTCGGGGACAGACGTACCTCACGAGCAGTACTTC.

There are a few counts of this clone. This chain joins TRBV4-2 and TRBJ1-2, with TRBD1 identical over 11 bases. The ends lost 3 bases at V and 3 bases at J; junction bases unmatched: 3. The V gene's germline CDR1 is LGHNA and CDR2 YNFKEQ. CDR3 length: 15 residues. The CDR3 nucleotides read TGTGCCAGCAGCCAGGGACAGGGGGGTGACTATGGCTACACCTTC. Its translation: CASSQGQGGDYGYTF.

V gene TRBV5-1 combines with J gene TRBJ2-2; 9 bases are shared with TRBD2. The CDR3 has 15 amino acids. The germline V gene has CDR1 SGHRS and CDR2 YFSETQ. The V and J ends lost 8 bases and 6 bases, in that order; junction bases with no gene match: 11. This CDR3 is CARAWDRGRAGELFF. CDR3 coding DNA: TGCGCCAGGGCCTGGGACCGCGGGAGGGCCGGGGAGCTGTTTTTT.

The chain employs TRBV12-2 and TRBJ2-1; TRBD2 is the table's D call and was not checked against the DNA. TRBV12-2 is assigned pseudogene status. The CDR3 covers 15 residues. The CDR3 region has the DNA TGTGCAAGTCGCTTGGGAAGCGGGAGGGCCTATGAGCAGTTCTTC. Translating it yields CASRLGSGRAYEQFF.

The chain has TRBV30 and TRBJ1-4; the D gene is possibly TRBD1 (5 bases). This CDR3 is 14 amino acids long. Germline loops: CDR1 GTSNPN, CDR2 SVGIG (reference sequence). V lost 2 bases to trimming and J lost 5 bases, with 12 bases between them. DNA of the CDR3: TGTGCCTGGAGTAGGGGCGCGGTAAATGAAAAACTGTTTTTT. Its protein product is CAWSRGAVNEKLFF.

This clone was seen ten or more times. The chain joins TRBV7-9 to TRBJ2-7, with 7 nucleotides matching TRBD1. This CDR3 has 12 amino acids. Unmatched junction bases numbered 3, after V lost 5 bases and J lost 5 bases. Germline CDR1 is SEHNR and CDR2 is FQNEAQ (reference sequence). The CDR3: CASSMGTDEQYF. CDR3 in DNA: TGTGCCAGCAGCATGGGGACAGACGAGCAGTACTTC.

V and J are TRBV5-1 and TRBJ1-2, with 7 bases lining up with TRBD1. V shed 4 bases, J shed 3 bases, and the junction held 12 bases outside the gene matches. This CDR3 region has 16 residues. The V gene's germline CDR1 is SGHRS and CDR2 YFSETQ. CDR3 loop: CASSPAVSGGYYGYTF. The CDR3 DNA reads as TGCGCCAGCAGCCCGGCGGTCTCAGGGGGATACTATGGCTACACCTTC.

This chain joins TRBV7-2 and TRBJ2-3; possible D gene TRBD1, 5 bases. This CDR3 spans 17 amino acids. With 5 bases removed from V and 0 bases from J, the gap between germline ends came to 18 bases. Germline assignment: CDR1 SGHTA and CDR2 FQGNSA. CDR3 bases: TGTGCCAGCAGCCAACAGGCAGGAAGACCAAGCACAGATACGCAGTATTTT. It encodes CASSQQAGRPSTDTQYF.

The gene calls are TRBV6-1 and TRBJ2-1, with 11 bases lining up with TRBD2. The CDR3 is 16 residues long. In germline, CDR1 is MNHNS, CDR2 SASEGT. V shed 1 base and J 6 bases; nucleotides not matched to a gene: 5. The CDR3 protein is CASSEGGSGRGNEQFF. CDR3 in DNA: TGTGCCAGCAGTGAAGGAGGTAGCGGGAGGGGCAATGAGCAGTTCTTC.

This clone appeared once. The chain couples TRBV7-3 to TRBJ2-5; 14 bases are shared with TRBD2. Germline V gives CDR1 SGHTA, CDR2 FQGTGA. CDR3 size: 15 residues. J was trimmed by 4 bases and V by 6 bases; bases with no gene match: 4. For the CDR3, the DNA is TGTGCCAGCAGTAGAGGACTAGCGGGGGGAGAGACCCAGTACTTC. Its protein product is CASSRGLAGGETQYF.

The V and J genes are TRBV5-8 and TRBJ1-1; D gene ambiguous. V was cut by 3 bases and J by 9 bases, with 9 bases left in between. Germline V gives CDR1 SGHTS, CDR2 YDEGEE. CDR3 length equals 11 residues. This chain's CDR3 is CASSWASQAFF. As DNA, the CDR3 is TGTGCCAGCAGCTGGGCGTCTCAAGCTTTCTTT.

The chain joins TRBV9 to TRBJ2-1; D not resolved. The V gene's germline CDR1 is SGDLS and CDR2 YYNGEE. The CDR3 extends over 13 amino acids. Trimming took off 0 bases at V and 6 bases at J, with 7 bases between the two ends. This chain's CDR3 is CASSVDHGNEQFF. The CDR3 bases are TGTGCCAGCAGCGTAGATCACGGCAATGAGCAGTTCTTC.

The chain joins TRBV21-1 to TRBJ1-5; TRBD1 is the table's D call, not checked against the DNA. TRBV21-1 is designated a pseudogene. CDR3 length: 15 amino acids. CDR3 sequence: CASRGRGMRNQPQHF. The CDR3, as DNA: TGTGCCAGCAGGGGCAGGGGTATGCGTAATCAGCCCCAGCATTTT.

CDR3 coding DNA: TGTGCCAGCAGCCTGGGACAGCCCAACAACTATGGCTACACCTTC. Translation: CASSLGQPNNYGYTF. The chain recombines TRBV5-4 with TRBJ1-2; TRBD1 aligns across 7 bases. The germline V gene has CDR1 SGHNT and CDR2 YYREEE (reference sequence). J lost 2 bases, V lost 4 bases, and 8 bases had no gene match. The CDR3 has 15 amino acids.

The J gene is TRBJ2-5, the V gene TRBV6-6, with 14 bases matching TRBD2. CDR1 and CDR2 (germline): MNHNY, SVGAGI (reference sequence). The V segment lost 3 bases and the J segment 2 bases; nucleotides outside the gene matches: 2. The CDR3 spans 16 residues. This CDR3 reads CASSYGTSGGQETQYF. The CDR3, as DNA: TGTGCCAGCAGTTATGGGACTAGCGGGGGACAAGAGACCCAGTACTTC.